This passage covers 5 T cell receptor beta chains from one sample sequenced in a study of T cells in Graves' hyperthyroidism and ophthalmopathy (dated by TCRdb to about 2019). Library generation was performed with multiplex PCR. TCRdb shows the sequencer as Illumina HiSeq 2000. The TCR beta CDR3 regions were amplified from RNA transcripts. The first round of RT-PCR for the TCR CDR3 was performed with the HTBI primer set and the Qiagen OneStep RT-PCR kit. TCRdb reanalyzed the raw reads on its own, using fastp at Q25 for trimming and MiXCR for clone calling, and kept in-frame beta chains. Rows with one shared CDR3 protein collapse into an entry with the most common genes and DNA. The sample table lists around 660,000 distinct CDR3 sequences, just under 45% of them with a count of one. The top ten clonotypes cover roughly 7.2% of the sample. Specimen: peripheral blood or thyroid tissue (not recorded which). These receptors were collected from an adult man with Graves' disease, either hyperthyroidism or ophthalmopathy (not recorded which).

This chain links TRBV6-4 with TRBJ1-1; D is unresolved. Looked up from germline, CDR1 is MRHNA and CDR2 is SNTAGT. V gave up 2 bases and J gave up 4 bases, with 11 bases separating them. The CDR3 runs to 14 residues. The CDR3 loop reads CASSDESWSTEAFF. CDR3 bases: TGTGCCAGCAGTGACGAGTCGTGGAGCACTGAAGCTTTCTTT.

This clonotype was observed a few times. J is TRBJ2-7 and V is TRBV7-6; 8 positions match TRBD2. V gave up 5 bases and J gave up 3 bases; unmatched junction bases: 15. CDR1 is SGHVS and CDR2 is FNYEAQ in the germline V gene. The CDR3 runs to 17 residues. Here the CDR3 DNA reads TGTGCCAGCAGCCAAGATTCGGGGGGGGCCGGAGACTACGAGCAGTACTTC. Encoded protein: CASSQDSGGAGDYEQYF.

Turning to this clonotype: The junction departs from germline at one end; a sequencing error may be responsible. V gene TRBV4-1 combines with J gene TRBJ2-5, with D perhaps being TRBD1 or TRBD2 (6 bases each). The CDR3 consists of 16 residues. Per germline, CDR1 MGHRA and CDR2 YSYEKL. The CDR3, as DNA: TGTGCCAGCAGCTTAGTGGAGTGGGGGGCCGAAGAGACCCAGTACTTC. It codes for CASSLVEWGAEETQYF.

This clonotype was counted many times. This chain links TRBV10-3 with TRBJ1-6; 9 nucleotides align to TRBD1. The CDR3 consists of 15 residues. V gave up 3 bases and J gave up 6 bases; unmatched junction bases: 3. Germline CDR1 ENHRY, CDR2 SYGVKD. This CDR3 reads CAISEGQGTNSPLHF. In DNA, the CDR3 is TGTGCCATCAGTGAAGGACAGGGGACTAATTCACCCCTCCACTTT.

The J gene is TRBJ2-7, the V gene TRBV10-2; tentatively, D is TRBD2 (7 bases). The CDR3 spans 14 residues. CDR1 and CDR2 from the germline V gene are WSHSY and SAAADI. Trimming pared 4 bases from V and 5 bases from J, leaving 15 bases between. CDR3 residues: CASSGRGAVDEQYF. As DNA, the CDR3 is TGCGCCAGCAGTGGACGGGGGGCCGTCGACGAGCAGTACTTC.